This TCR beta chain came from a study of T cells in Graves' hyperthyroidism and ophthalmopathy. Germline CDR1 reads MGHRA; CDR2 reads YSYEKL. Trimming pared 5 bases from V and 3 bases from J, leaving 14 bases between. This CDR3 comprises 15 residues. A note on this clonotype: Its antigen is unknown.

Those with hyperthyroidism were 18 to 65 years old, newly diagnosed, and ill for under 2 months. Study-wide results and limits: Ophthalmopathy was model-predicted a median approximately 6.9 months pre-onset. Most clonotypes that expanded in the thyroid above 0.001 also showed up in blood.

Amplification of TCR beta CDR3 regions used RNA as the template. The HTBI primer set served for first-round RT-PCR of the TCR CDR3. TCRdb ran MiXCR on the multiplex PCR reads and lists one entry per CDR3 protein. Of approximately 630,000 distinct CDR3 sequences listed, around 15% were seen once; the top ten hold over 3.5%. The specimen sequenced was blood. This sequence originates from a woman aged 25 to 45 with Graves' hyperthyroidism. This sequence joins TRBV4-1 and TRBJ1-3; D not certain. Here the CDR3 reads CASSLVALDGNTIYF. The CDR3 DNA reads TGCGCCAGCAGCTTAGTAGCTCTAGATGGAAACACCATATATTTT.